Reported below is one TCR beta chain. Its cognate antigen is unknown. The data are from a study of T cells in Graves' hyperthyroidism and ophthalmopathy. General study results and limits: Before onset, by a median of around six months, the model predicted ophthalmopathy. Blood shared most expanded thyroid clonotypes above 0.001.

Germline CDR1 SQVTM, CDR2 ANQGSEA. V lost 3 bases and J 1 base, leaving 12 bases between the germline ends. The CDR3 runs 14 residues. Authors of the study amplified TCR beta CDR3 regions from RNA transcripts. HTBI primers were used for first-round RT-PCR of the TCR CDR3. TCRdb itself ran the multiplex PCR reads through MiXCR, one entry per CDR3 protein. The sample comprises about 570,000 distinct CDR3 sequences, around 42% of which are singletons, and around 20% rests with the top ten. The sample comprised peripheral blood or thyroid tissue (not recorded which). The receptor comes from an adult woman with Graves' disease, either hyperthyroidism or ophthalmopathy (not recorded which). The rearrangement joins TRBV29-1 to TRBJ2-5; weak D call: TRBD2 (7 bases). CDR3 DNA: TGCAGCGTTGACCCGCGGGGGCGCCAAGAGACCCAGTACTTC. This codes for CSVDPRGRQETQYF.